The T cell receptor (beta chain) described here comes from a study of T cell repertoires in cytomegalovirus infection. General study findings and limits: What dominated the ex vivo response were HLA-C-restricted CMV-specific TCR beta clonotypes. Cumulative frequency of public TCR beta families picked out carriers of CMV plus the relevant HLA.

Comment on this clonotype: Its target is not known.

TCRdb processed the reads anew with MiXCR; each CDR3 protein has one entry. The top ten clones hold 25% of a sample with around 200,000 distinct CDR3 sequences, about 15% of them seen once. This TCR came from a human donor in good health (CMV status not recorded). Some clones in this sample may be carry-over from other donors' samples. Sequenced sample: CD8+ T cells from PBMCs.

CDR3 DNA sequence: TGTGCCAGTTCTATAGCCGACGAGGGATTCTCCTACGAGCAGTACTTC. Its protein product is CASSIADEGFSYEQYF. The J gene is TRBJ2-7, the V gene TRBV19; perhaps TRBD2 as D (5 bases). CDR1 and CDR2 (germline): LNHDA, SQIVND (reference sequence). V dropped 8 bases and J dropped 0 bases, with 20 bases sitting between them. The CDR3 consists of 16 residues.